This T cell receptor (beta chain) was found in a study of blood T cell repertoires in COVID-19. Study in general: From T cells, B-cell-depleted T cells, or PBMCs came the material, which was cDNA or gDNA.

Ages ranged from about 18 to 89 years, with residence in around 24 US areas. Participant-given clinical history determined each cohort assignment. Recovery meant two consecutive negative NP/OP PCR tests, professional clearance, or resolved symptoms. Only in-frame clones appear in the TCRdb table, and some are missing; sequencing was by immunoSEQ multiplex PCR. The table shows 150,000 to 200,000 clones, with approximately 89% occurring only once. CDR1 MDHEN and CDR2 SYDVKM come from the germline V gene. The CDR3 has 15 residues. Trimming stripped 4 bases from V and 8 bases from J, with 17 bases between.

The sample taken for sequencing was PBMCs or T cells enriched from blood (not recorded which). This sequence was found in a woman aged 18-29 years who had recovered from COVID-19. The chain couples TRBV28 to TRBJ1-4; no firm D call. CDR3: CASSSYGEGGEKLFF. CDR3 sequence (DNA): TGTGCCAGCAGTTCTTACGGGGAAGGAGGGGAAAAACTGTTTTTT.